Below, one T cell receptor beta chain is given with its context. Sequencing used immunoSEQ multiplex PCR; TCRdb keeps in-frame clones, though not all of them. The table records 55,000 to 70,000 clones, roughly 86% of them present only once. The germline V gene encodes CDR1 SGHRS and CDR2 YFSETQ. With 0 bases clipped from V and 2 bases from J, the junction kept 13 bases outside the gene matches. The CDR3 extends over 19 amino acids. This entry is derived from a study of technical replicates of blood from a handful of donors. This chain joins TRBV5-1 and TRBJ1-3, with TRBD1 matching over 8 bases. The TCR was taken from a human donor in good health. Some clones in this sample may be carry-over from other donors' samples. The sequencing input was PBMCs. This CDR3 reads CASSLAGPPIQGAGNTIYF. The CDR3 DNA reads as TGCGCCAGCAGCTTGGCCGGGCCTCCCATACAGGGGGCTGGAAACACCATATATTTT.